The 21 T cell receptor beta chains below all came from one sample that was sequenced in a study of early T cells in non-severe SARS-CoV-2 infection. Via MiXCR, TCRdb re-called the 5' RACE reads, giving one row per CDR3 protein. Among some 56,000 distinct CDR3 sequences listed, roughly 16% were seen once. This material consisted of whole blood, taken at baseline. These receptors came from an adult who was a healthcare worker with PCR-confirmed SARS-CoV-2 infection or an uninfected control (not recorded which).

The V call is TRBV27, the J call TRBJ2-3, with D perhaps assigned TRBD1 or TRBD2 (5 bases each). Germline V CDR1 and CDR2: MNHEY, SMNVEV (reference sequence). The CDR3 covers 14 residues. V lost 2 bases, J lost 4 bases, and 10 bases lay in between. The CDR3 coding sequence is TGTGCCAGCAGTTTAGTCCGGGGCTCAGATACGCAGTATTTT. This translates into CASSLVRGSDTQYF.

This clonotype appeared a few times. The rearrangement joins TRBV7-8 to TRBJ2-7; the match to TRBD2 covers 14 bases. The CDR3 length is 15 residues. Germline CDR1 and CDR2: SGHVS and FQNEAQ. After removal of 4 bases from V and 6 bases from J, the junction contained 5 bases not matched to a gene. The DNA of the CDR3 is TGTGCCAGCAGCTGGGGACTAGCGGGAGTTGGCGAGCAGTACTTC. Protein sequence: CASSWGLAGVGEQYF.

Ten or more counts support this clonotype. The genes are TRBV28 and TRBJ2-1; 10 bases fit TRBD2. From germline, CDR1 is MDHEN and CDR2 SYDVKM. After removal of 3 bases from V and 8 bases from J, the junction contained 7 bases not matched to a gene. The CDR3 is 15 residues long. The CDR3 DNA sequence: TGTGCCAGCAGTTTGGCTAGCGGGAGCTCGGATGAGCAGTTCTTC. Translation: CASSLASGSSDEQFF.

The J gene is TRBJ2-1, the V gene TRBV20-1, with 9 nucleotides matching TRBD2. V shed 5 bases, J shed 3 bases, and the junction held 5 bases outside the gene matches. Germline lookup yields CDR1 DFQATT and CDR2 SNEGSKA (reference sequence). The CDR3 has 14 amino acids. DNA for the CDR3: TGCAGTGCTCGGGGACTAGCCGACTACAATGAGCAGTTCTTC. Its protein is CSARGLADYNEQFF.

This clonotype has at least ten counts. CDR3 amino acids: CASSPAGTVGIQYF. In nucleotides, the CDR3 is TGCGCCAGCAGCCCCGCCGGGACTGTGGGCATTCAGTACTTC. The chain is built from TRBV5-1 and TRBJ2-4; maybe TRBD2 (6 bases). V was cut by 4 bases and J by 9 bases, with 17 bases left in between. The length of the CDR3 is 14 residues. Germline CDR1 and CDR2: SGHRS and YFSETQ.

This clonotype came up a few times. Written as DNA, the CDR3 is TGTGCCAGTACCCAATACACCGGGGAGCTGTTTTTT. Translating it yields CASTQYTGELFF. The gene calls are TRBV19 and TRBJ2-2; no firm D call. CDR3 size: 12 residues. Trimming shortened V by 7 bases and J by 3 bases, and 6 bases separated the two germline ends. From germline, CDR1 is LNHDA and CDR2 SQIVND (reference sequence).

The chain joins TRBV20-1 to TRBJ2-7; 15 nucleotides line up with TRBD2. Germline V gene data show CDR1 as DFQATT and CDR2 as SNEGSKA (reference sequence). This CDR3 has 20 residues. Trimming at V came to 3 bases and at J to 2 bases, leaving 17 bases not matched to a gene. The CDR3 DNA sequence: TGCAGTGCTAGGGGTGGTAATCCGGGACTAGCGGGGGGAGTCCCCTACGAGCAGTACTTC. Translating it yields CSARGGNPGLAGGVPYEQYF.

This chain links TRBV7-2 with TRBJ2-5; no clear D. Per the germline V gene, CDR1 is SGHTA and CDR2 is FQGNSA. V was cut by 4 bases and J by 5 bases, with 8 bases left in between. This CDR3 region has 12 residues. The CDR3, as DNA: TGTGCCAGCAGCTCCCCCTCTGAGACCCAGTACTTC. Translated: CASSSPSETQYF.

V gene TRBV27 combines with J gene TRBJ1-4, with a weak D call TRBD1 (5 bases). This CDR3 is 15 amino acids long. CDR1 MNHEY and CDR2 SMNVEV come from the germline V gene (reference sequence). Trimming stripped 6 bases from V and 8 bases from J, with 19 bases between. CDR3 sequence (DNA): TGTGCCAGCAGCCTCTCTGGCAGGGATCGAGAAAAACTGTTTTTT. It codes for CASSLSGRDREKLFF. Based on the CDR3 plus reference TRBV27 and TRBJ1-4, the full variable domain is EAQVTQNPRYLITVTGKKLTVTCSQNMNHEYMSWYRQDPGLGLRQIYYSMNVEVTDKGDVPEGYKVSRKEKRNFPLILESPSPNQTSLYFCASSLSGRDREKLFFGSGTQLSVL.

This clonotype was recorded many times. The chain carries TRBV29-1 and TRBJ2-2; D remains ambiguous. Trimming took 4 bases from V and 6 from J, leaving 9 bases between them. Germline V gene lookup returns CDR1 SQVTM and CDR2 ANQGSEA. The CDR3 has 12 residues. The CDR3 DNA reads TGCAGCGTTGTCGGGTTATCCGGGGAGCTGTTTTTT. As protein: CSVVGLSGELFF.

This clonotype has a handful of counts. The chain joins TRBV7-8 to TRBJ2-7; 9 bases line up with TRBD2. Germline CDR1 is SGHVS and CDR2 is FQNEAQ. V gave up 5 bases and J gave up 3 bases; unmatched junction bases: 11. This CDR3 spans 16 amino acids. The CDR3 DNA reads as TGTGCCAGCAGCCTATTGACTAGCGGAGGCCGCTACGAGCAGTACTTC. As protein: CASSLLTSGGRYEQYF.

The table lists this clonotype with many counts. The V call is TRBV25-1, the J call TRBJ2-5, with D tentatively TRBD1 (6 bases). V was clipped by 4 bases and J by 5 bases, with 11 bases between them. CDR3 size: 13 residues. CDR1 MGHDK and CDR2 SYGVNS come from the germline V gene. In DNA form, the CDR3 reads TGTGCCAGCAGTGGCAGGGGCGATGAGACCCAGTACTTC. Amino acids: CASSGRGDETQYF.

This clonotype was detected ten times or more. CDR3 residues: CSAYGRAGSDYGYTF. CDR3 in DNA: TGCAGTGCTTATGGACGAGCAGGGTCTGACTATGGCTACACCTTC. This chain uses TRBV20-1 with TRBJ1-2, with a tentative D call TRBD1 (5 bases). V was shortened by 5 bases and J by 3 bases, with 19 bases between the two germline ends. This CDR3 spans 15 amino acids. Germline lookup yields CDR1 DFQATT and CDR2 SNEGSKA (reference sequence).

This clonotype was recorded many times. V usage is TRBV4-1 and J usage is TRBJ1-3, with unresolved D. Germline V gives CDR1 MGHRA, CDR2 YSYEKL. The length of the CDR3 is 16 residues. V lost 1 base and J 0 bases, leaving 10 bases between the germline ends. The CDR3: CASSQGRQSSGNTIYF. The CDR3 DNA reads as TGCGCCAGCAGCCAAGGTAGACAATCCTCTGGAAACACCATATATTTT.

This clonotype was observed a handful of times. V and J are TRBV5-1 and TRBJ2-1; 9 nucleotides match TRBD2. Germline V gene lookup returns CDR1 SGHRS and CDR2 YFSETQ. The V gene end was trimmed by 6 bases and the J gene end by 6 bases; junction bases not matched to a gene: 10. CDR3 length: 15 residues. This CDR3 reads CASTPGLAFGNEQFF. CDR3 DNA sequence: TGCGCCAGCACCCCGGGACTAGCATTCGGCAATGAGCAGTTCTTC.

This clonotype occurred a few times. CDR3 protein: CASNSRVGEQYF. In DNA, the CDR3 is TGTGCCAGCAACAGCAGGGTCGGCGAGCAGTACTTC. The chain uses TRBV11-2 and TRBJ2-7, with a possible D match to TRBD1 (5 bases). The CDR3 totals 12 residues. Germline V lookup: CDR1 SGHAT, CDR2 FQNNGV. V lost 7 bases, J lost 6 bases, and 13 bases lay in between.

This clonotype was observed a single time. Here the CDR3 reads CASSDGGGSYEQYF. CDR3 DNA: TGTGCCAGCAGTGACGGGGGTGGTAGCTACGAGCAGTACTTC. The J gene is TRBJ2-7, the V gene TRBV2; D might be TRBD2 (6 bases). Trimming removed 3 bases from V and 3 bases from J, with 12 bases in between. The CDR3 totals 14 residues. Germline V lookup: CDR1 SNHLY, CDR2 FYNNEI.

This clonotype turned up a few times. V usage is TRBV14 and J usage is TRBJ2-7; no clear D gene. V lost 1 base and J 2 bases, leaving 9 bases between the germline ends. The CDR3 is 14 residues long. Germline values: CDR1 SGHDN, CDR2 FVKESK. CDR3 sequence (DNA): TGTGCCAGCAGCCAAGTCGACGGCCCCTACGAGCAGTACTTC. It translates to CASSQVDGPYEQYF.

Ten or more counts support this clonotype. CDR3 sequence: CASSLLAGDTGELFF. CDR3 sequence (DNA): TGTGCCAGCTCACTCCTAGCGGGAGACACCGGGGAGCTGTTTTTT. The chain recombines TRBV18 with TRBJ2-2; TRBD2 agrees at 10 bases. CDR1 is KGHSH, CDR2 LQKENI, per germline. The V and J ends lost 4 bases and 3 bases, in that order; junction bases with no gene match: 2. The CDR3 runs 15 residues. The whole variable domain, filled in from reference TRBV18 and TRBJ2-2, reads NAGVMQNPRHLVRRRGQEARLRCSPMKGHSHVYWYRQLPEEGLKFMVYLQKENIIDESGMPKERFSAEFPKEGPSILRIQQVVRGDSAAYFCASSLLAGDTGELFFGEGSRLTVL.

This clonotype was seen more than once but under ten times. CDR3 sequence (DNA): TGCAGCGTCGCCGGGACTTATGGCTACACCTTC. Translated, it gives CSVAGTYGYTF. This chain links TRBV29-1 with TRBJ1-2, with D possibly TRBD1 on 5 matching bases. The CDR3 totals 11 residues. V dropped 6 bases and J dropped 5 bases, with 10 bases sitting between them. Germline CDR1 and CDR2: SQVTM and ANQGSEA.

The chain combines TRBV6-1 with TRBJ1-6; D unresolved. There are 14 residues in the CDR3. CDR1 and CDR2 from the germline V gene are MNHNS and SASEGT. V shed 2 bases and J shed 9 bases, with 11 bases lying between them. DNA of the CDR3: TGTGCCAGCAGTGAAACTGTCCTGGGTTCACCCCTCCACTTT. This translates into CASSETVLGSPLHF.